This TCR beta chain appears in the sequencing data of a study of T cell repertoires in aging, cancer and after chemotherapy (dated by TCRdb to between 2019 and 2020). Study-wide context: Donors were distributed across six age groups ranging from 30 or younger to 70 or older, with at least three individuals included per group. In the hematological group, the paired samples taken before and after chemotherapy came from chronic lymphocytic leukemia patients who were treated with regimens based on fludarabine or bendamustine. About 9.3 million TCR reads were contained in the full dataset. Alongside approximately 97 healthy donors serving as a reference group, the cohort included 200 to 250 cancer patients, of whom some 94 had hematological cancers and around 120 had solid cancers. To examine immunoaging and T cell reconstitution after chemotherapy, the study profiled TCR beta repertoires in peripheral blood from healthy donors and cancer patients. Summary of the overall study and its limitations: According to the authors, the repertoire data do not permit conclusions about immunological memory after chemotherapy. Compared with age-matched healthy donors, untreated patients with hematological or solid cancers had significantly lower TCR diversity and higher clonality in blood. An increase in median generation probability over the chemotherapy interval was observed in both cancer cohorts, suggesting that the repertoire was reconstituted through rebound thymic output. Lymphoid organ infiltration was present in hematological cancer patients, and this infiltration may itself impair thymic emigration or peripheral T cell expansion. Declining TCR diversity with age in healthy donors was mainly explained by loss of richness; in cancer patients, loss of evenness also contributed.

To note about this clonotype: The antigen it binds to is not known. A much larger clonotype is one base distant, so this may be a read error.

Rearranged TRB sequences spanning V, D and J segments were amplified in a multiplex touch-down PCR with a mixed TRB-A/B primer pool. Illumina adapters and sample indices were added to the amplicons in two consecutive PCR reactions performed with Phusion HS II polymerase. Amplicons were gel-purified using the NucleoSpin Gel and PCR Clean-up kit and were subsequently checked with Qubit and an Agilent 2100 Bioanalyzer. Libraries were sequenced on an Illumina MiSeq using 600-cycle, single-indexed, paired-end runs. On the authors' methods: MiXCR versions 2.12 and 3.0.5 were used to process TRB sequences. A clone was defined as each unique CDR3 nucleotide sequence, and only productive sequences supported by at least two reads were kept. The repertoire metrics were Shannon diversity, evenness, clonality (calculated as one minus evenness), and diversity profiles parameterized by alpha from 0 to 5. The IGoR algorithm was used to compute generation probabilities of clones in paired pre- and post-chemotherapy samples. TCRdb reran the public reads through fastp at Q25 and MiXCR, keeping productive beta chains. Entries that share a CDR3 protein sequence are merged under the most common genes and DNA. The V and J calls here are based on TCRdb, not the publication. The sample table lists thousands of distinct CDR3 sequences, approximately 31% of them with a count of one. The ten largest account for about 8% of the sample.

Genomic DNA extracted from peripheral blood, rather than sorted cells or RNA, was used as the source for amplification of TCR beta rearrangements. The CDR3 spans 15 residues, from the cysteine through the phenylalanine. The read is trimmed to its CDR3 DNA, 45 bases read in frame from base 1. The germline V gene provides CDR1 MNHEY and CDR2 SVGAGI. V is pruned by 2 bases and J by 8 bases, leaving 3 bases of the junction without a gene match. This sequence was found in a human donor with a blood cancer. The sequence is built from TRBV6-5 and TRBJ2-1; TRBD2 agrees with 13 junctional bases. The sequencing sample was made of blood. The DNA reads TGTGCCAGCAGTTACCAACTAGCGGGAGGGTATGAGCAGTTCTTC. Its protein is CASSYQLAGGYEQFF.